These T cell receptor beta chains were read from a single sample in a study of cytomegalovirus exposure and HLA in healthy donors. The data were produced by immunoSEQ multiplex PCR, yet TCRdb's version contains in-frame clones alone and is incomplete. The data show around 150,000 clones, roughly 73% seen once. The material sequenced was PBMCs. All receptors come from a woman aged 40-49 years in good health and CMV-seropositive. Each CDR3 is given with its conserved first and last residue. A D gene is named only where the DNA matches it firmly. Clone sizes are given selectively: once, few, many, or a class where the clone is expanded.

>TRBJ1-1|TRBV28|.|.|13
TGTGCCAGCAGTGCCCCCCAAACGGGGGAAGCTTTCTTT
CASSAPQTGEAFF
>TRBJ2-5|TRBV5-1|few|.|12
TGCGCCAGCAGCTTGTCTAGAGAGACCCAGTACTTC
CASSLSRETQYF
>TRBJ2-7|TRBV28|.|.|12
TGTGCTTCCGGAGAGAGACTATACGAGCAGTACTTC
CASGERLYEQYF
>TRBJ1-3|TRBV9|.|.|16
TGTGCCAGCAGCGTTTCCGCCGCGCTCTCTGGAAACACCATATATTTT
CASSVSAALSGNTIYF
>TRBJ2-7|TRBV27|.|TRBD2|15
TGTGCCAGCACCAAGCGGGCCGGGACTACCTACGAGCAGTACTTC
CASTKRAGTTYEQYF
>TRBJ1-2|TRBV28|.|.|14
TGTGCCAGCAGTTTAGCTGCCCTCCCGGGGGGCTACACCTTC
CASSLAALPGGYTF
>TRBJ1-2|TRBV5-1|.|.|15
TGCGCCAGCAGCTTCTCTCCGGACGGCGGGCTATGGCACACCTTC
CASSFSPDGGLWHTF
>TRBJ2-3|TRBV2|.|.|12
TGTGCCAGCAGCCCCCCGGGGGATACGCAGTATTTT
CASSPPGDTQYF
>TRBJ1-5|TRBV30|few|.|14
TGTGCCTGGAGTGTAGGAGGGGCTGGTCAGCCCCAGCATTTT
CAWSVGGAGQPQHF
>TRBJ2-7|TRBV5-1|once|TRBD1|16
TGCGCCAGCAGCTTGGTCCGTAGGGGGCGATCCTACGAGCAGTACTTC
CASSLVRRGRSYEQYF
>TRBJ1-4|TRBV5-1|.|.|20
TGCGCCAGCAGCGCCAAAAGGGGGGAGGGGAAGGTAACAACTAATGAAAAACTGTTTTTT
CASSAKRGEGKVTTNEKLFF
>TRBJ1-3|TRBV4-3|.|.|16
TGCGCCAGCAGCCTCGTGTGGAGCAGGGAAGGAAACACCATATATTTT
CASSLVWSREGNTIYF
>TRBJ1-5|TRBV7-9|.|TRBD1|16
TGTGCCAGCAGCTCGGGCCCCGGGACAGTTAATCAGCCCCAGCATTTT
CASSSGPGTVNQPQHF
>TRBJ2-2|TRBV6-4|.|.|16
TGTGCCAGCAGTGACTCGAGTCGGGGGACGGCCGGGGAGCTGTTTTTT
CASSDSSRGTAGELFF
>TRBJ1-1|TRBV15|.|TRBD1|17
TGTGCCACCAGCAGAGGAAGCGTTCAAGGGGGCAGGACTGAAGCTTTCTTT
CATSRGSVQGGRTEAFF
>TRBJ1-2|TRBV6-6|.|.|14
TGTGCCAGCAGTTACTCGATGACTATTGCTGGCTACACCTTC
CASSYSMTIAGYTF
>TRBJ2-3|TRBV9|.|TRBD1|16
TGTGCCAGCAGCGTACGACAGGGAACAATCACAGATACGCAGTATTTT
CASSVRQGTITDTQYF